This is a list of T cell receptor beta chains from one sample in a study of blood T cells in healthy people across ages. One entry per CDR3 protein, called by TCRdb with MiXCR from the 5' RACE reads. The sample has around 1,900,000 distinct CDR3 sequences, 39% seen once; the top ten hold under 25%. Source material: blood. These TCRs come from a human donor in good health. Both conserved end residues are part of each CDR3. A D gene is named only where the DNA matches it firmly. Clone size appears in some rows only: once, few, many, or a class for an expanded clone.

D	V	size	J	DNA	CDR3
TRBD1	TRBV14	few	TRBJ2-3	TGTGCCAGCAGCCTTTACAGGGGCTTTGGGACAGATACGCAGTATTTT	CASSLYRGFGTDTQYF
-	TRBV19	-	TRBJ1-2	TGTGCCAGTTGCAGTAAAGGGGAGGCGTCTAACTATGGCTACACCTTC	CASCSKGEASNYGYTF
-	TRBV5-1	-	TRBJ2-1	TGCGCCAGCACTCGGGCTTCGGGGAATGAGCAGTTCTTC	CASTRASGNEQFF
-	TRBV20-1	few	TRBJ2-5	TGCAGTTCCGGACAGAATCTCCAAGAGACCCAGTACTTC	CSSGQNLQETQYF
TRBD1	TRBV4-1	few	TRBJ1-2	TGCGCCAGCAGCCAAGTGTATGTGAGGGACAGGGTCTATGGCTACACCTTC	CASSQVYVRDRVYGYTF
TRBD1	TRBV4-2	-	TRBJ1-1	TGTGCCAGCAGCCGAGAAGGGGGACAGGGGGATGAAGCTTTCTTT	CASSREGGQGDEAFF
-	TRBV6-2/TRBV6-3	-	TRBJ1-2	TGTGCCAGCAGGCCGGGAGTTAATGGCTACACCTTC	CASRPGVNGYTF
-	TRBV2	-	TRBJ2-7	TGTGCCAGCAGTGAGGGATGGACAATGTACGAGCAGTACTTC	CASSEGWTMYEQYF
-	TRBV6-2/TRBV6-3	-	TRBJ2-5	TGTGCCAGCAGTTACAGCAGGCCCAGGGAGACCCAGTACTTC	CASSYSRPRETQYF
TRBD1	TRBV12-3/TRBV12-4	few	TRBJ2-7	TGTGCCAGCAGCCTTGCCGGGACAGGAGGCGAGCAGTACTTC	CASSLAGTGGEQYF